This entry concerns a single T cell receptor (beta chain). The antigen is undetermined. The data stem from a study of cytomegalovirus exposure and HLA in healthy donors. 60 Vbeta and 13 Jbeta primers were used in PCR. Per the authors' pipeline: Unique TCR beta chains totaled some 80 million in a later count, with roughly 11 million of them shared. Assay: immunoSEQ multiplex PCR; the TCRdb copy retains only in-frame clones and omits some. V, J and clone size derive from that table, while D and trimming were established from the DNA sequence. There are 49,000 or so clones in the sample; around 81% occur only once, and 2.5% lies in the top ten. Study-level results: Apparent HLA restriction characterized most CMV-associated TCR beta chains in a later analysis. Data from an earlier analysis indicated that most TCR beta V segments were productive either about 87% or about 30% of the time. Confirmation in vitro established that a few CMV-associated chains were specific for CMV antigens.

Material for sequencing was PBMCs. The receptor's source is a boy under 18 in good health and CMV-seropositive.

The CDR3 loop is CASISGEADLSPLHF. The CDR3 DNA is TGTGCCAGCATTTCCGGAGAAGCAGACCTCTCACCCCTCCACTTT. This chain connects TRBV6-1 to TRBJ1-6; D uncertain. Germline V gene lookup returns CDR1 MNHNS and CDR2 SASEGT. This CDR3 is 15 amino acids long. Trimming removed 7 bases at V and 10 bases at J, with 20 bases between.